These 24 T cell receptor beta chains came from one sample sequenced in a study of OX40 agonist ivuxolimab in advanced cancers. The table came from immunoSEQ multiplex PCR; TCRdb's copy has only in-frame clones and leaves some out. The table lists about 20,000 clones, more than 70% of them singletons. The sequencing used CD4+ or CD8+ T cells sorted from blood, collected in a trial of the OX40 agonist ivuxolimab. The receptors originated from an adult with an advanced solid tumor such as melanoma, head and neck, liver or kidney cancer.

This clone showed up just once. The chain joins TRBV15 to TRBJ2-3; tentative D call: TRBD2 (6 bases). The CDR3 has 14 amino acids. CDR1 and CDR2 from the germline V gene are LNHNV and YYDKDF (reference sequence). V gave up 1 base and J gave up 4 bases, with 9 bases separating them. This chain's CDR3 is CATSRGASADTQYF. The CDR3 bases are TGTGCCACCAGCAGAGGGGCTAGCGCAGATACGCAGTATTTT. The entire variable domain, with the rest obtained from reference TRBV15 and TRBJ2-3, is as follows: DAMVIQNPRYQVTQFGKPVTLSCSQTLNHNVMYWYQQKSSQAPKLLFHYYDKDFNNEADTPDNFQSRRPNTSFCFLDIRSPGLGDTAMYLCATSRGASADTQYFGPGTRLTVL.

The chain's CDR3 is CASSLPGEQYF. The CDR3 nucleotides are TGTGCCAGCAGTTTGCCGGGGGAGCAGTACTTC. The chain recombines TRBV28 with TRBJ2-5, with D possibly TRBD2 on 6 matching bases. The CDR3 sequence is 11 residues long. Between the trimmed V and J ends, which lost 3 bases and 11 bases, there was a span of 10 bases. CDR1 and CDR2 from the germline V gene are MDHEN and SYDVKM.

The chain links TRBV7-8 to TRBJ1-1; possibly TRBD1 for D (6 bases). The length of the CDR3 is 15 residues. V was pared by 1 base and J by 2 bases, with 11 bases between. The germline V gene has CDR1 SGHVS and CDR2 FQNEAQ. The DNA of the CDR3 is TGTGCCAGCAGCTTAGGGGGGGGGACAAACACTGAAGCTTTCTTT. Amino acid sequence: CASSLGGGTNTEAFF.

The chain carries TRBV29-1 and TRBJ2-1; the D gene could be TRBD1 or TRBD2 (5 bases each). V shed 6 bases and J shed 8 bases, with 14 bases lying between them. The CDR3 is 12 amino acids. CDR1 SQVTM and CDR2 ANQGSEA come from the germline V gene. The CDR3 DNA reads TGCAGCGTAGACCCGGGACGCGATGAGCAGTTCTTC. Protein: CSVDPGRDEQFF.

The chain employs TRBV5-1 and TRBJ1-1; no definite D call. The ends were cut back, 2 bases at V and 3 bases at J, with 11 bases in the middle. CDR1 is SGHRS, CDR2 YFSETQ, per germline. The CDR3 extends over 14 amino acids. The CDR3 here is CASSLPGLDTEAFF. The CDR3 DNA is TGCGCCAGCAGCTTACCGGGCTTAGACACTGAAGCTTTCTTT.

The chain has TRBV12-5 and TRBJ1-5; 10 positions match TRBD1. This CDR3 has 19 residues. V was pared by 2 bases and J by 3 bases, with 13 bases of the junction left unmatched. CDR1 and CDR2 (germline): LGHNT, FRNRAP. This CDR3 reads CASGLLPDPTGGNNQPQHF. In nucleotides, the CDR3 is TGTGCTAGTGGTTTGTTGCCAGACCCGACAGGGGGCAACAATCAGCCCCAGCATTTT.

J is TRBJ2-7 and V is TRBV4-1; 9 bases are a match to TRBD1. Per the germline V gene, CDR1 is MGHRA and CDR2 is YSYEKL. The CDR3 runs 15 residues. V lost 1 base to trimming and J lost 4 bases; unmatched junction nucleotides: 5. The chain's CDR3 is CASSQGGTGLYEQYF. The CDR3 nucleotides read TGCGCCAGCAGCCAAGGTGGGACAGGGTTATACGAGCAGTACTTC.

J is TRBJ1-1 and V is TRBV10-3, with 7 positions matching TRBD1. CDR1 is ENHRY and CDR2 is SYGVKD in the germline V gene. The V segment lost 3 bases and the J segment 7 bases; nucleotides outside the gene matches: 5. The CDR3 spans 13 residues. The CDR3 sequence: CAISDYGDSEAFF. In DNA, the CDR3 is TGTGCCATCAGTGATTACGGGGACAGTGAAGCTTTCTTT.

The chain joins TRBV6-5 to TRBJ2-7; 10 bases match TRBD1. The V segment lost 3 bases and the J segment 3 bases; nucleotides outside the gene matches: 5. The CDR3 totals 15 residues. Germline V gene lookup returns CDR1 MNHEY and CDR2 SVGAGI. This chain's CDR3 is CASSYGTGEVYEQYF. DNA for the CDR3: TGTGCCAGCAGTTATGGGACAGGGGAAGTCTACGAGCAGTACTTC.

V gene TRBV19 combines with J gene TRBJ2-2; the D gene could be TRBD1 or TRBD2 (5 bases each). Germline lookup yields CDR1 LNHDA and CDR2 SQIVND (reference sequence). V dropped 10 bases and J dropped 6 bases, with 21 bases sitting between them. The CDR3 loop spans 15 amino acids. The CDR3 protein is CATSPHPWGSGELFF. The CDR3 nucleotides read TGTGCCACCTCACCCCACCCGTGGGGGTCCGGGGAGCTGTTTTTT.

The chain uses TRBV5-6 and TRBJ2-5; D unclear. CDR1 and CDR2 (germline): SGHDT, YYEEEE. V lost 0 bases to trimming and J lost 0 bases, with 15 bases between them. This CDR3 comprises 17 residues. In DNA form, the CDR3 reads TGTGCCAGCAGCTTGGCCACTGCTACCTTGTACCAAGAGACCCAGTACTTC. Its translation: CASSLATATLYQETQYF.

Points on this clone: Other DNA sequences in this specimen translate into the identical CDR3. The rearrangement joins TRBV9 to TRBJ2-2, with unresolved D. CDR3 length equals 13 residues. Germline-derived CDR1 and CDR2 are SGDLS and YYNGEE. The germline V and J ends were trimmed by 2 bases and 5 bases, with 7 bases remaining between them. CDR3 nucleotides: TGTGCCAGCAGCGTTTCTATAACCGGGGAGCTGTTTTTT. Translating gives CASSVSITGELFF. Full variable domain (outside the CDR3, taken from reference TRBV9 and TRBJ2-2): DSGVTQTPKHLITATGQRVTLRCSPRSGDLSVYWYQQSLDQGLQFLIQYYNGEERAKGNILERFSAQQFPDLHSELNLSSLELGDSALYFCASSVSITGELFFGEGSRLTVL.

This clone ranks as medium-sized (0.01 to 0.1%). This sequence joins TRBV19 and TRBJ2-1, with a possible D match to TRBD2 (6 bases). The V end was cut by 5 bases, the J end by 4 bases, with 15 bases between. CDR3 length: 15 amino acids. From germline, CDR1 is LNHDA and CDR2 SQIVND (reference sequence). The CDR3 is CASSVGLNGYNEQFF. In nucleotides, the CDR3 is TGTGCCAGTAGTGTCGGACTAAACGGATACAATGAGCAGTTCTTC.

The chain combines TRBV7-2 with TRBJ1-6; 9 positions agree with TRBD1. Germline V CDR1 and CDR2: SGHTA, FQGNSA. CDR3 size: 16 residues. J lost 10 bases, V lost 2 bases, and 9 bases had no gene match. Here the CDR3 reads CASSLRMTGGNSPLHF. DNA for the CDR3: TGTGCCAGCAGCTTAAGAATGACAGGGGGGAACTCACCCCTCCACTTT.

CDR3 amino acids: CASSYSTVLNTEAFF. The CDR3 coding sequence is TGTGCCAGCAGTTACTCTACAGTGCTGAACACTGAAGCTTTCTTT. This chain joins TRBV6-5 and TRBJ1-1; D uncertain. This CDR3 spans 15 amino acids. V was pared by 0 bases and J by 0 bases, with 8 bases between. Germline lookup yields CDR1 MNHEY and CDR2 SVGAGI.

J is TRBJ1-1 and V is TRBV7-6; D unresolved. Trimming shortened V by 2 bases and J by 1 base, and 5 bases separated the two germline ends. From germline, CDR1 is SGHVS and CDR2 FNYEAQ. The CDR3 runs 13 residues. The CDR3 protein is CASSLMGNTEAFF. The CDR3 region has the DNA TGTGCCAGCAGCTTAATGGGGAACACTGAAGCTTTCTTT.

This clone turned up a few times. The V gene is TRBV25-1, the J gene TRBJ1-3; D unresolved. Germline CDR1 reads MGHDK; CDR2 reads SYGVNS. The CDR3 is made up of 13 amino acids. The V end was cut by 3 bases, the J end by 4 bases, with 7 bases between. CDR3 amino acids: CASSEEGGNTIYF. CDR3 DNA: TGTGCCAGCAGTGAGGAGGGAGGAAACACCATATATTTT.

The rearrangement joins TRBV9 to TRBJ2-7; 10 nucleotides match TRBD1. CDR1 and CDR2 (germline): SGDLS, YYNGEE. V lost 3 bases and J lost 2; bases outside the gene matches: 5. This CDR3 spans 15 amino acids. CDR3 in amino acids: CASSAGTGVTYEQYF. In DNA form, the CDR3 reads TGTGCCAGCAGCGCCGGGACAGGGGTCACCTACGAGCAGTACTTC.

This clone was observed a single time. This chain links TRBV15 with TRBJ2-7; TRBD1 agrees at 8 bases. The CDR3 extends over 13 amino acids. CDR1 is LNHNV, CDR2 YYDKDF, per germline (reference sequence). After removal of 4 bases from V and 5 bases from J, the junction contained 4 bases not matched to a gene. CDR3 DNA sequence: TGTGCCACCAGCACTGGACAGGGAAACGAGCAGTACTTC. The encoded protein is CATSTGQGNEQYF. The full variable domain, completed using reference TRBV15 and TRBJ2-7, is DAMVIQNPRYQVTQFGKPVTLSCSQTLNHNVMYWYQQKSSQAPKLLFHYYDKDFNNEADTPDNFQSRRPNTSFCFLDIRSPGLGDTAMYLCATSTGQGNEQYFGPGTRLTVT.

CDR3 in DNA: TGTGCCAGTAACCCGGATCTAGGCTCCTACAATGAGCAGTTCTTC. This encodes CASNPDLGSYNEQFF. The chain has TRBV19 and TRBJ2-1; D is undetermined. Trimming cost V 7 bases and J 0 bases, with 13 bases left between them. The CDR3 covers 15 residues. The germline V gene has CDR1 LNHDA and CDR2 SQIVND (reference sequence).

The chain has TRBV6-4 and TRBJ2-1; D remains ambiguous. V lost 3 bases to trimming and J lost 5 bases, with 14 bases between them. Germline CDR1 reads MRHNA; CDR2 reads SNTAGT. The CDR3 extends over 15 amino acids. The chain's CDR3 is CASSEKGFGNNEQFF. In nucleotides, the CDR3 is TGTGCCAGCAGTGAAAAGGGATTCGGAAACAATGAGCAGTTCTTC.

This chain connects TRBV7-8 to TRBJ1-3; 9 bases line up with TRBD1. Germline CDR1 reads SGHVS; CDR2 reads FQNEAQ. The junction had 6 bases not matched to a gene; V was cut back by 5 bases and J by 4 bases. The CDR3 consists of 15 residues. CDR3: CASSVGTGKGNTIYF. In DNA form, the CDR3 reads TGTGCCAGCAGCGTCGGGACAGGGAAAGGAAACACCATATATTTT.

This clone was counted only a few times. J is TRBJ2-5 and V is TRBV11-2; D unclear. This CDR3 spans 13 amino acids. Germline CDR1 is SGHAT and CDR2 is FQNNGV. Between the trimmed V and J ends, which lost 3 bases and 2 bases, there was a span of 7 bases. The CDR3 nucleotides read TGTGCCAGCAGCTTTGGGTTACAAGAGACCCAGTACTTC. This encodes CASSFGLQETQYF.

The chain joins TRBV14 to TRBJ1-2; perhaps TRBD1 as D (6 bases). With 4 bases removed from V and 1 base from J, the gap between germline ends came to 19 bases. CDR1 is SGHDN, CDR2 FVKESK, per germline. This CDR3 comprises 17 residues. The CDR3, as DNA: TGTGCCAGCAGCCTATCCGCGGACAGACCGGATAACTATGGCTACACCTTC. This gives the protein CASSLSADRPDNYGYTF.